The 32 T cell receptor beta chains below were found in one sample sequenced in a study of CD8+ T cells in alopecia areata. Sequencing relied on a cDNA template that was reverse transcribed from extracted RNA. Clones were sequenced by immunoSEQ multiplex PCR, and TCRdb holds only the in-frame ones, with some missing. The data hold roughly 150,000 clones, with 55% to 65% observed a single time. Sequencing used CD4+ T cells sorted from blood. Receptor source: a human donor in good health.

The V and J genes are TRBV29-1 and TRBJ2-1; D is possibly TRBD1 (5 bases). Trimming cost V 7 bases and J 4 bases, with 17 bases left between them. This CDR3 has 14 residues. Germline CDR1 reads SQVTM; CDR2 reads ANQGSEA. The CDR3 sequence is CSGLTLAGYNEQFF. DNA of the CDR3: TGCAGCGGCCTAACTTTAGCAGGGTACAATGAGCAGTTCTTC.

In its sample, this clone was seen a few times. The V call is TRBV28, the J call TRBJ1-1; perhaps TRBD1 as D (6 bases). Per the germline V gene, CDR1 is MDHEN and CDR2 is SYDVKM. V was pared by 7 bases and J by 4 bases, with 22 bases between. There are 16 residues in the CDR3. CDR3 DNA: TGTGCCAGCATCGGGCGGAATTGGAGGGGGGGCACTGAAGCTTTCTTT. Protein product: CASIGRNWRGGTEAFF.

The rearrangement uses TRBV5-6 and TRBJ1-1; the D gene is possibly TRBD1 (5 bases). The germline V and J ends were trimmed by 0 bases and 4 bases, with 16 bases remaining between them. The germline gives CDR1 SGHDT, CDR2 YYEEEE. The CDR3 is made up of 16 amino acids. CDR3 bases: TGTGCCAGCAGCTTGGCGAGCATGGGGGTTGGCACTGAAGCTTTCTTT. Translation gives CASSLASMGVGTEAFF.

This clone was recorded many times. This chain links TRBV2 with TRBJ2-4, with 8 nucleotides matching TRBD2. With 8 bases clipped from V and 7 bases from J, the junction kept 7 bases outside the gene matches. The germline gives CDR1 SNHLY, CDR2 FYNNEI. The CDR3 is 13 residues long. Here the CDR3 reads CASEPGLGNIQYF. DNA for the CDR3: TGTGCCAGCGAGCCGGGACTAGGCAACATTCAGTACTTC.

At least ten counts were recorded for this clone. The chain combines TRBV18 with TRBJ2-7; 7 nucleotides align to TRBD1. Germline V gene data show CDR1 as KGHSH and CDR2 as LQKENI. The CDR3 consists of 14 residues. V trimming: 8 bases; J trimming: 2 bases; junction bases outside the gene matches: 9. The CDR3 bases are TGTGCCAGCGTACCGGGACAGCAGACCTACGAGCAGTACTTC. Its protein product is CASVPGQQTYEQYF. The entire variable domain, with the rest obtained from reference TRBV18 and TRBJ2-7, is as follows: NAGVMQNPRHLVRRRGQEARLRCSPMKGHSHVYWYRQLPEEGLKFMVYLQKENIIDESGMPKERFSAEFPKEGPSILRIQQVVRGDSAAYFCASVPGQQTYEQYFGPGTRLTVT.

The rearrangement joins TRBV7-9 to TRBJ2-5, with 10 bases identical to TRBD2. This CDR3 has 17 amino acids. Unmatched junction bases numbered 11, after V lost 2 bases and J lost 5 bases. From germline, CDR1 is SEHNR and CDR2 FQNEAQ (reference sequence). The CDR3: CASSLRTSGTRRETQYF. CDR3 coding DNA: TGTGCCAGCAGCTTAAGAACTAGCGGGACCCGTCGGGAGACCCAGTACTTC. Full variable domain (remainder filled in from reference TRBV7-9 and TRBJ2-5): DTGVSQNPRHKITKRGQNVTFRCDPISEHNRLYWYRQTLGQGPEFLTYFQNEAQLEKSRLLSDRFSAERPKGSFSTLEIQRTEQGDSAMYLCASSLRTSGTRRETQYFGPGTRLLVL.

The gene calls are TRBV29-1 and TRBJ2-3; 11 bases map to TRBD2. The germline V gene has CDR1 SQVTM and CDR2 ANQGSEA. The ends lost 7 bases at V and 6 bases at J; junction bases unmatched: 12. The CDR3 sequence is 15 residues long. The CDR3 sequence: CSALRLAGSGDTQYF. The CDR3 bases are TGCAGCGCATTGAGACTAGCGGGATCCGGGGATACGCAGTATTTT.

The chain employs TRBV29-1 and TRBJ1-2; no definite D call. Germline lookup yields CDR1 SQVTM and CDR2 ANQGSEA. V was clipped by 0 bases and J by 8 bases, with 13 bases between them. This CDR3 is built from 13 residues. The CDR3 loop reads CSVEEVPRSGYTF. The CDR3 region has the DNA TGCAGCGTTGAAGAAGTCCCCAGATCGGGCTACACCTTC.

The chain recombines TRBV2 with TRBJ2-7; D is undetermined. Between the trimmed V and J ends, which lost 4 bases and 1 base, there was a span of 2 bases. Germline V lookup: CDR1 SNHLY, CDR2 FYNNEI. CDR3 length equals 11 residues. CDR3 nucleotide sequence: TGTGCCAGCAGTGCTTCCTACGAGCAGTACTTC. Protein sequence: CASSASYEQYF.

This clone was seen only a few times. In nucleotides, the CDR3 is TGTGCCAGCACGAGGGAGCGGGACAGGAATGAGCAGTTCTTC. Its protein product is CASTRERDRNEQFF. The chain recombines TRBV2 with TRBJ2-1; D is perhaps TRBD1 (8 bases). The CDR3 spans 14 residues. The germline V gene has CDR1 SNHLY and CDR2 FYNNEI. Deletions cut 7 bases from V and 7 bases from J, with 17 bases between.

The chain links TRBV25-1 to TRBJ2-3; D possibly corresponds to TRBD1 (6 bases). CDR3 length: 13 amino acids. Per the germline V gene, CDR1 is MGHDK and CDR2 is SYGVNS. V was clipped by 6 bases and J by 4 bases, with 11 bases between them. The DNA for the CDR3 is TGTGCCAGCAGCTCCCCAGGGGCAGATACGCAGTATTTT. Translation: CASSSPGADTQYF.

The chain combines TRBV4-1 with TRBJ2-1; 11 nucleotides align to TRBD2. CDR3 length: 17 amino acids. Looked up from germline, CDR1 is MGHRA and CDR2 is YSYEKL. The V and J ends lost 0 bases and 3 bases, in that order; junction bases with no gene match: 4. The CDR3 DNA sequence: TGCGCCAGCAGCCAAGATCGGACTAGCGGGCACTACAATGAGCAGTTCTTC. It yields the protein CASSQDRTSGHYNEQFF.

This clone was seen a handful of times. The chain combines TRBV7-9 with TRBJ2-3; D perhaps matches TRBD2 (6 bases). Trimming took off 7 bases at V and 5 bases at J, with 10 bases between the two ends. Germline values: CDR1 SEHNR, CDR2 FQNEAQ (reference sequence). The CDR3 is 12 residues long. The CDR3 loop is CASNGGGDTQYF. In nucleotides, the CDR3 is TGTGCCAGCAACGGGGGAGGAGATACGCAGTATTTT.

V and J are TRBV5-1 and TRBJ2-5, with TRBD1 matching 7 bases. Unmatched junction bases numbered 3, after V lost 0 bases and J lost 1 base. This CDR3 comprises 15 residues. The V gene's germline CDR1 is SGHRS and CDR2 YFSETQ. The CDR3 DNA sequence: TGCGCCAGCAGCTTGGGACAGGGTTCCCAAGAGACCCAGTACTTC. This sequence encodes CASSLGQGSQETQYF.

As concerns this clone: Different DNA sequences within this sample yield the same CDR3. This sequence joins TRBV29-1 and TRBJ2-7; D is uncertain. The CDR3 extends over 12 amino acids. The V end lost 4 bases, the J end lost 0 bases, and 7 bases lay between the germline ends. Germline V CDR1 and CDR2: SQVTM, ANQGSEA. As DNA, the CDR3 is TGCAGCGTTGGACGGAGCTCCTACGAGCAGTACTTC. It codes for CSVGRSSYEQYF.

Of note for this clone: The same CDR3 arises from other DNA sequences in this sample as well. This chain connects TRBV27 to TRBJ2-5, with D possibly TRBD2 on 5 matching bases. The germline V gene has CDR1 MNHEY and CDR2 SMNVEV (reference sequence). Trimming shortened V by 3 bases and J by 5 bases, and 7 bases separated the two germline ends. CDR3 length: 12 amino acids. CDR3 nucleotides: TGTGCCAGCAGTTTCACGGGGGAGACCCAGTACTTC. Translation gives CASSFTGETQYF.

The chain carries TRBV5-4 and TRBJ1-2, with D unclear. The CDR3 runs to 13 residues. Germline CDR1 and CDR2: SGHNT and YYREEE (reference sequence). V gave up 5 bases and J gave up 6 bases, with 14 bases separating them. This CDR3 reads CASSVGSRDGYTF. DNA for the CDR3: TGTGCCAGCAGTGTCGGCTCGCGGGATGGCTACACCTTC.

The chain uses TRBV18 and TRBJ2-3; the D is unclear. V lost 1 base and J 0 bases, leaving 8 bases between the germline ends. The germline V gene encodes CDR1 KGHSH and CDR2 LQKENI. CDR3 length equals 15 residues. CDR3 nucleotides: TGTGCCAGCTCACCACAAATCACTAGCACAGATACGCAGTATTTT. As protein: CASSPQITSTDTQYF.

The chain employs TRBV25-1 and TRBJ2-7; TRBD2 is a possible D gene (6 bases). Germline V gene lookup returns CDR1 MGHDK and CDR2 SYGVNS. This CDR3 comprises 13 residues. V was pared by 9 bases and J by 6 bases, with 18 bases between. In DNA, the CDR3 is TGTGCCAGTAGGTCCGTGGGGACTGGCGAGCAGTACTTC. Its translation is CASRSVGTGEQYF.

This clone was seen more than once but under ten times. The chain couples TRBV30 to TRBJ1-4, with D perhaps TRBD1 (5 bases). Trimming took off 2 bases at V and 6 bases at J, with 13 bases between the two ends. The CDR3 runs to 14 residues. Per germline, CDR1 GTSNPN and CDR2 SVGIG (reference sequence). The CDR3 sequence is CAWSWGSLDEKLFF. The CDR3 nucleotides are TGTGCCTGGAGTTGGGGGAGTCTAGATGAAAAACTGTTTTTT.

The chain carries TRBV2 and TRBJ1-2; 7 bases line up with TRBD1. CDR3 length equals 13 residues. CDR1 SNHLY and CDR2 FYNNEI come from the germline V gene. Trimming removed 8 bases from V and 6 bases from J; junction bases left unmatched: 9. The CDR3 region has the DNA TGTGCCAGCCGCCGACAGGGTCTCGATGGCTACACCTTC. It codes for CASRRQGLDGYTF.

This chain joins TRBV30 and TRBJ2-3; 7 nucleotides line up with TRBD1. The CDR3 extends over 14 amino acids. Trimming at V came to 0 bases and at J to 10 bases, leaving 10 bases not matched to a gene. Germline loops: CDR1 GTSNPN, CDR2 SVGIG (reference sequence). This chain's CDR3 is CAWSVLAGGLPQYF. The CDR3 region has the DNA TGTGCCTGGAGTGTACTCGCAGGGGGTTTGCCGCAGTATTTT.

The V call is TRBV4-1, the J call TRBJ1-4; D unclear. Trimming took off 4 bases at V and 8 bases at J, with 11 bases between the two ends. The germline V gene has CDR1 MGHRA and CDR2 YSYEKL. The CDR3 runs 13 residues. The CDR3 spells CASSRSLGEKLFF. The DNA for the CDR3 is TGCGCCAGCAGCCGAAGCCTGGGAGAAAAACTGTTTTTT.

The chain couples TRBV19 to TRBJ1-5; tentatively, D is TRBD1 (6 bases). This CDR3 region has 15 residues. CDR1 is LNHDA and CDR2 is SQIVND in the germline V gene (reference sequence). The germline V and J ends were trimmed by 5 bases and 0 bases, with 11 bases remaining between them. CDR3 DNA sequence: TGTGCCAGTAGTCGCGACAGGTTTAGCAATCAGCCCCAGCATTTT. It translates to CASSRDRFSNQPQHF.

This clone was recorded a few times. At one end, the junction sequence differs from germline, possibly due to a read error. The chain has TRBV7-2 and TRBJ1-2, with TRBD1 as a possible D gene (5 bases). This CDR3 region has 13 residues. Per the germline V gene, CDR1 is SGHTA and CDR2 is FQGNSA. The CDR3 reads CASSLQVVGLSVF. CDR3 nucleotides: TGTGCCAGCAGCTTACAAGTCGTGGGACTTTCTGTCTTC.

The CDR3 here is CASSFGGVGKNIQYF. CDR3 in DNA: TGTGCCAGCAGCTTTGGGGGGGTAGGCAAAAACATTCAGTACTTC. The chain combines TRBV7-8 with TRBJ2-4; 7 bases are shared with TRBD2. Germline V gives CDR1 SGHVS, CDR2 FQNEAQ. V shed 3 bases and J 3 bases; nucleotides not matched to a gene: 5. This CDR3 is built from 15 residues.

The rearrangement uses TRBV27 and TRBJ1-2; the match to TRBD1 covers 8 bases. Germline V lookup: CDR1 MNHEY, CDR2 SMNVEV (reference sequence). Losses at the gene ends were 6 bases for V and 8 bases for J; bases not matched to a gene: 11. The CDR3 consists of 14 residues. CDR3 sequence: CASSRPSGGRGYTF. CDR3 bases: TGTGCCAGCAGCCGCCCTTCAGGGGGCCGGGGCTACACCTTC.

This clone has more than one count but fewer than ten. J is TRBJ2-2 and V is TRBV28; 13 bases agree with TRBD2. The germline CDR1 and CDR2 sequences are MDHEN and SYDVKM. Unmatched junction bases numbered 12, after V lost 5 bases and J lost 6 bases. The CDR3 is 18 amino acids. The CDR3, as DNA: TGTGCCAGCAGTCGCCGACTAGCGGGAGGCCTGGTTCCCGGGGAGCTGTTTTTT. It is translated as CASSRRLAGGLVPGELFF.

Remarks on this clone: At the DNA level, this CDR3 is encoded by other sequences in the same sample as well. The chain recombines TRBV20-1 with TRBJ2-7; D could derive from TRBD1 or TRBD2 (5 bases each). This CDR3 has 11 residues. V was pared by 4 bases and J by 4 bases, with 8 bases between. Germline CDR1 DFQATT, CDR2 SNEGSKA (reference sequence). Here the CDR3 reads CSATGGYEQYF. The CDR3 coding sequence is TGCAGTGCTACTGGGGGATACGAGCAGTACTTC.

In its sample, this clone was seen a few times. The rearrangement links TRBV29-1 to TRBJ2-7; D gene ambiguous. This CDR3 is 10 amino acids long. Germline V gene data show CDR1 as SQVTM and CDR2 as ANQGSEA. The CDR3 DNA follows: TGCAACCACAAGAGCTACGAGCAGTACTTC. Its protein product is CNHKSYEQYF.

The chain has TRBV6-5 and TRBJ1-2; possible D gene TRBD1, 5 bases. The germline V gene encodes CDR1 MNHEY and CDR2 SVGAGI. V was pared by 10 bases and J by 2 bases, with 17 bases between. This CDR3 contains 14 residues. The CDR3, as DNA: TGTGCCATCGGAAGGGGAGGGTCAAACTATGGCTACACCTTC. It translates to CAIGRGGSNYGYTF.

This sequence joins TRBV19 and TRBJ1-5, with 7 bases matching TRBD1. Germline assignment: CDR1 LNHDA and CDR2 SQIVND (reference sequence). The CDR3 loop spans 17 amino acids. V shed 7 bases, J shed 2 bases, and the junction held 14 bases outside the gene matches. The CDR3 nucleotides read TGTGCCAGTACCCGACAGGGAACGTCTAGGGGCAATCAGCCCCAGCATTTT. Translation gives CASTRQGTSRGNQPQHF.